The sample holds a few counts of the clone carrying this T cell receptor (beta chain). Here immunoSEQ multiplex PCR was the method, and the copy in TCRdb shows in-frame clones only, minus some. The sample lists about 140,000 clones; 70% to 90% were seen once. The record originates from a study of cytomegalovirus exposure and HLA in healthy donors. Study-wide background: A later analysis reported the same platform for the roughly 120 validation repertoires and the 666 first-cohort repertoires.

This CDR3 region has 16 residues. Trimming cost V 5 bases and J 0 bases, with 15 bases left between them. Germline CDR1 reads SGHTA; CDR2 reads FQGNSA. The sequencing sample was made of PBMCs. This receptor was obtained from a woman aged 18 to 35 in good health and CMV-seropositive. The chain recombines TRBV7-2 with TRBJ2-3; a possible D gene is TRBD2 (5 bases). The CDR3 spells CASSPQSAVSTDTQYF. Here the CDR3 DNA reads TGTGCCAGCAGCCCGCAGTCAGCGGTCAGCACAGATACGCAGTATTTT.